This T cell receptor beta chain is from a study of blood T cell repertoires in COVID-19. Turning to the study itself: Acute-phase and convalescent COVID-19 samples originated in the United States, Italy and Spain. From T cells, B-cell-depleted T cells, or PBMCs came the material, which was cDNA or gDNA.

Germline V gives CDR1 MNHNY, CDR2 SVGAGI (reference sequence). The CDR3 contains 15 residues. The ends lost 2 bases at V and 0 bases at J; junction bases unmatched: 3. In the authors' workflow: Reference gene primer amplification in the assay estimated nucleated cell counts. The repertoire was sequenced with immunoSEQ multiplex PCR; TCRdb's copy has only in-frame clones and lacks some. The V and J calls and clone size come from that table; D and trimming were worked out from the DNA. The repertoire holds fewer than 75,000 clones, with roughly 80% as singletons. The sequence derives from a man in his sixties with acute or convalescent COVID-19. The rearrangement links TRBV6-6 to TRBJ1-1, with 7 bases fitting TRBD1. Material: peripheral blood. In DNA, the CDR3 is TGTGCCAGCAGTTACAATAGGGGGCTGAACACTGAAGCTTTCTTT. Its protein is CASSYNRGLNTEAFF.